The 28 T cell receptor beta chains reported below all come from one sample, sequenced in a study of blood T cell repertoires in COVID-19. The table came from immunoSEQ multiplex PCR; TCRdb's copy has only in-frame clones and leaves some out. The sample lists tens of thousands of clones; roughly 80% were seen once. Sample: peripheral blood. These receptors were taken from a man aged 65 to 85 with active COVID-19.

The J gene is TRBJ2-5, the V gene TRBV18; 8 positions match TRBD2. The CDR3 contains 15 residues. The germline CDR1 and CDR2 sequences are KGHSH and LQKENI. J was trimmed by 5 bases and V by 1 base; bases with no gene match: 6. Here the CDR3 DNA reads TGTGCCAGCTCACCACAAGCGGGAGCGGGGGAGACCCAGTACTTC. It codes for CASSPQAGAGETQYF.

The chain joins TRBV11-2 to TRBJ2-1, with TRBD2 matching over 12 bases. The CDR3 covers 17 residues. Germline V gene data show CDR1 as SGHAT and CDR2 as FQNNGV. V shed 0 bases, J shed 4 bases, and the junction held 4 bases outside the gene matches. The CDR3 protein is CASSLETSGSRYNEQFF. The CDR3 DNA sequence: TGTGCCAGCAGCTTAGAGACTAGCGGGAGTAGGTACAATGAGCAGTTCTTC.

The CDR3 spells CASSLDRGYTGELFF. DNA of the CDR3: TGCGCCAGCAGCTTGGACAGGGGTTACACCGGGGAGCTGTTTTTT. The chain joins TRBV5-1 to TRBJ2-2; 7 positions match TRBD1. The CDR3 runs to 15 residues. Germline values: CDR1 SGHRS, CDR2 YFSETQ. The trim removed 0 bases at V and 3 bases at J, leaving 2 bases unmatched.

The sample holds one count of this clone. CDR3 amino acids: CASSQGLGVGGDTQYF. CDR3 nucleotide sequence: TGTGCCAGCAGCCAAGGGCTAGGTGTGGGGGGGGATACGCAGTATTTT. This chain connects TRBV3-1 (or the pseudogene TRBV3-2) to TRBJ2-3, with 7 positions matching TRBD2. Germline V gene lookup returns CDR1 LGHDT and CDR2 YNNKEL (reference sequence). The junction had 10 bases not matched to a gene; V was cut back by 1 base and J by 6 bases. This CDR3 has 16 residues.

The chain joins TRBV7-3 to TRBJ2-1, with TRBD1 matching 8 bases. This CDR3 comprises 15 residues. The germline CDR1 and CDR2 sequences are SGHTA and FQGTGA. The V segment lost 4 bases and the J segment 6 bases; nucleotides outside the gene matches: 8. CDR3 in amino acids: CASSSDRAYSNEQFF. The CDR3, as DNA: TGTGCCAGCAGCTCGGACAGGGCCTACAGCAATGAGCAGTTCTTC.

This clone was seen a few times. The V gene is TRBV11-2, the J gene TRBJ2-3; D perhaps matches TRBD1 (6 bases). Per germline, CDR1 SGHAT and CDR2 FQNNGV. Between the trimmed V and J ends, which lost 1 base and 0 bases, there was a span of 17 bases. This CDR3 comprises 18 residues. This CDR3 is CASSLGRGRGYSTDTQYF. In DNA form, the CDR3 reads TGTGCCAGCAGCTTAGGCAGGGGCCGGGGATATAGCACAGATACGCAGTATTTT.

The gene calls are TRBV20-1 and TRBJ2-5; D gene uncertain. Germline assignment: CDR1 DFQATT and CDR2 SNEGSKA (reference sequence). V shed 3 bases and J shed 5 bases, with 10 bases lying between them. This CDR3 region has 12 residues. CDR3 nucleotide sequence: TGCAGTGCTAGTCGTAGATCTGAGACCCAGTACTTC. Amino acids: CSASRRSETQYF.

The chain recombines TRBV7-9 with TRBJ2-2; TRBD2 is a possible D gene (5 bases). V gave up 6 bases and J gave up 9 bases, with 11 bases separating them. Germline V lookup: CDR1 SEHNR, CDR2 FQNEAQ (reference sequence). This CDR3 is built from 12 residues. The CDR3 nucleotides read TGTGCCAGCAGTTCTGCCGGGAGGGAGCTGTTTTTT. It is translated as CASSSAGRELFF.

This sequence joins TRBV4-2 and TRBJ2-1; 11 nucleotides align to TRBD2. After removal of 3 bases from V and 7 bases from J, the junction contained 23 bases not matched to a gene. This CDR3 has 21 amino acids. Germline V lookup: CDR1 LGHNA, CDR2 YNFKEQ. This CDR3 reads CASSHRLPGHRLAGGGNEQFF. The CDR3 DNA is TGTGCCAGCAGCCACAGACTGCCGGGACATCGTTTAGCGGGAGGGGGAAATGAGCAGTTCTTC.

The chain is built from TRBV5-6 and TRBJ2-3; the match to TRBD1 covers 8 bases. The V gene end was trimmed by 2 bases and the J gene end by 3 bases; junction bases not matched to a gene: 8. The CDR3 totals 16 residues. The V gene's germline CDR1 is SGHDT and CDR2 YYEEEE. The CDR3 DNA reads TGTGCCAGCAGCTTTTACGGGACAGGTAGAACAGATACGCAGTATTTT. This encodes CASSFYGTGRTDTQYF.

This chain links TRBV29-1 with TRBJ2-7; TRBD1 agrees at 8 bases. The CDR3 sequence is 14 residues long. Germline trimming cut 5 bases from V and 2 bases from J; bases unmatched to any gene: 8. Germline lookup yields CDR1 SQVTM and CDR2 ANQGSEA. The CDR3, as DNA: TGCAGCGTTCATAGGACAGGGTACCCCTACGAGCAGTACTTC. Translated: CSVHRTGYPYEQYF.

This chain joins TRBV3-1 (or the pseudogene TRBV3-2) and TRBJ1-1, with D possibly matching TRBD1 (5 bases). CDR3 length: 16 residues. Trimming stripped 1 base from V and 3 bases from J, with 15 bases between. The germline V gene has CDR1 LGHDT and CDR2 YNNKEL (reference sequence). CDR3 nucleotide sequence: TGTGCCAGCAGCCAAGGGTCAAGGGGCTGGGACACTGAAGCTTTCTTT. It is translated as CASSQGSRGWDTEAFF.

The chain recombines TRBV10-3 with TRBJ1-5, with D unresolved. The CDR3 contains 12 residues. V gave up 3 bases and J gave up 12 bases, with 12 bases separating them. Germline CDR1 reads ENHRY; CDR2 reads SYGVKD. CDR3 sequence: CAISEWQKVQHF. CDR3 DNA sequence: TGTGCCATCAGTGAATGGCAGAAAGTCCAGCATTTT.

This sequence joins TRBV7-2 and TRBJ2-7, with D unresolved. The germline gives CDR1 SGHTA, CDR2 FQGNSA. CDR3 length: 14 amino acids. Between the trimmed V and J ends, which lost 3 bases and 2 bases, there was a span of 11 bases. CDR3 loop: CASSFPSFPYEQYF. In DNA, the CDR3 is TGTGCCAGCAGCTTCCCATCATTTCCCTACGAGCAGTACTTC.

The chain carries TRBV10-2 and TRBJ1-4; D is unclear. The CDR3 has 14 residues. Per germline, CDR1 WSHSY and CDR2 SAAADI. Trimming shortened V by 3 bases and J by 8 bases, and 13 bases separated the two germline ends. DNA for the CDR3: TGCGCCAGCAGTGATAAAGCCGGAGGCGAAAAACTGTTTTTT. Its translation is CASSDKAGGEKLFF.

This clone appeared a few times. This sequence joins TRBV6-2 or TRBV6-3 and TRBJ2-1; D not certain. Per germline, CDR1 MNHEY and CDR2 SVGEGT. V shed 2 bases and J shed 7 bases, with 12 bases lying between them. The CDR3 has 14 amino acids. The CDR3 sequence is CASSYGPSRNEQFF. CDR3 in DNA: TGTGCCAGCAGTTACGGGCCCTCCAGGAATGAGCAGTTCTTC.

The genes are TRBV29-1 and TRBJ2-4; D perhaps matches TRBD2 (5 bases). CDR1 and CDR2 from the germline V gene are SQVTM and ANQGSEA. The CDR3 runs 14 residues. The germline V and J ends were trimmed by 2 bases and 0 bases, with 8 bases remaining between them. The CDR3 sequence is CSVESGIAKNIQYF. For the CDR3, the DNA is TGCAGCGTTGAATCGGGGATAGCCAAAAACATTCAGTACTTC.

The chain employs TRBV7-2 and TRBJ2-2; TRBD1 is a possible D gene (5 bases). Germline-derived CDR1 and CDR2 are SGHTA and FQGNSA. This CDR3 region has 15 residues. V was trimmed by 4 bases and J by 6 bases, leaving 15 bases between them. DNA for the CDR3: TGTGCCAGCAGCTCCCCACCGACAGATGCCGGGGAGCTGTTTTTT. Translated, it gives CASSSPPTDAGELFF.

This clone came up a few times. This sequence joins TRBV3-1 (or the pseudogene TRBV3-2) and TRBJ1-1; D may be TRBD1 (5 bases). The CDR3 spans 14 residues. V lost 2 bases and J lost 4, with 11 bases in between. Germline V gene sequence: CDR1 LGHDT, CDR2 YNNKEL (reference sequence). Here the CDR3 DNA reads TGTGCCAGCAGCCAAAGGGAAAGGGGCACTGAAGCTTTCTTT. Translation: CASSQRERGTEAFF.

The chain carries TRBV7-2 and TRBJ2-1; 14 bases agree with TRBD2. Per germline, CDR1 SGHTA and CDR2 FQGNSA. V lost 3 bases and J lost 8; bases outside the gene matches: 3. The CDR3 is 15 amino acids. Here the CDR3 DNA reads TGTGCCAGCAGCTTCAGACTAGCGGGAGGGGATGAGCAGTTCTTC. Its translation: CASSFRLAGGDEQFF.

The V and J genes are TRBV6-2 or TRBV6-3 and TRBJ1-2, with TRBD1 matching over 7 bases. The CDR3 contains 14 residues. J was trimmed by 4 bases and V by 5 bases; bases with no gene match: 7. Per germline, CDR1 MNHEY and CDR2 SVGEGT. The CDR3 reads CASSPRDSFYGYTF. CDR3 nucleotides: TGTGCCAGCAGTCCCCGGGACAGCTTCTATGGCTACACCTTC.

The chain has TRBV4-2 and TRBJ2-3, with TRBD2 matching 8 bases. V trimming: 2 bases; J trimming: 1 base; junction bases outside the gene matches: 2. This CDR3 comprises 15 residues. The germline gives CDR1 LGHNA, CDR2 YNFKEQ. As DNA, the CDR3 is TGTGCCAGCAGCCAAAATAGCGGGGGCACAGATACGCAGTATTTT. Protein sequence: CASSQNSGGTDTQYF.

The chain has TRBV3-1 (or the pseudogene TRBV3-2) and TRBJ2-2; the match to TRBD2 covers 10 bases. The CDR3 contains 18 residues. Germline V gene sequence: CDR1 LGHDT, CDR2 YNNKEL (reference sequence). J lost 2 bases, V lost 0 bases, and 6 bases had no gene match. The CDR3 here is CASSQDASGRGNTGELFF. The DNA for the CDR3 is TGTGCCAGCAGCCAAGATGCGAGCGGGAGGGGAAACACCGGGGAGCTGTTTTTT.

This chain connects TRBV27 to TRBJ2-5; 10 nucleotides match TRBD1. From germline, CDR1 is MNHEY and CDR2 SMNVEV (reference sequence). The CDR3 sequence is 17 residues long. J lost 4 bases, V lost 6 bases, and 14 bases had no gene match. This chain's CDR3 is CASRPLGQGLGGETQYF. Here the CDR3 DNA reads TGTGCCAGCAGGCCTTTGGGACAGGGGCTAGGGGGAGAGACCCAGTACTTC.

The rearrangement uses TRBV6-2 or TRBV6-3 and TRBJ2-2, with TRBD1 matching 11 bases. With V trimmed by 5 bases and J by 6 bases, 5 bases remained unmatched. Germline lookup yields CDR1 MNHEY and CDR2 SVGEGT. CDR3 length equals 15 residues. The CDR3 here is CASSAPGQGAGELFF. The CDR3 nucleotides read TGTGCCAGCAGTGCCCCGGGACAGGGGGCCGGGGAGCTGTTTTTT.

V usage is TRBV7-3 and J usage is TRBJ2-3, with 9 bases aligning to TRBD2. After removal of 5 bases from V and 6 bases from J, the junction contained 15 bases not matched to a gene. This CDR3 region has 17 residues. The germline CDR1 and CDR2 sequences are SGHTA and FQGTGA. CDR3 sequence reads: CASSPAAGREGGDTQYF. CDR3 DNA sequence: TGTGCCAGCAGCCCCGCGGCGGGGCGGGAGGGCGGCGATACGCAGTATTTT. Drawing the rest from reference TRBV7-3 and TRBJ2-3, the complete variable domain is GAGVSQTPSNKVTEKGKYVELRCDPISGHTALYWYRQSLGQGPEFLIYFQGTGAADDSGLPNDRFFAVRPEGSVSTLKIQRTERGDSAVYLCASSPAAGREGGDTQYFGPGTRLTVL.

J is TRBJ2-1 and V is TRBV18, with 12 bases lining up with TRBD2. The V segment lost 0 bases and the J segment 6 bases; nucleotides outside the gene matches: 3. Per the germline V gene, CDR1 is KGHSH and CDR2 is LQKENI. The CDR3 runs to 16 residues. The CDR3 coding sequence is TGTGCCAGCTCACCACCGACTAGCGGGAGATTCAATGAGCAGTTCTTC. This encodes CASSPPTSGRFNEQFF. Filled out from reference TRBV18 and TRBJ2-1, the complete variable domain reads NAGVMQNPRHLVRRRGQEARLRCSPMKGHSHVYWYRQLPEEGLKFMVYLQKENIIDESGMPKERFSAEFPKEGPSILRIQQVVRGDSAAYFCASSPPTSGRFNEQFFGPGTRLTVL.

About this clone itself: Germline is not matched at one junction end, which may reflect a read error. V and J are TRBV11-1 and TRBJ2-7; D is unresolved. There are 13 residues in the CDR3. The germline V gene has CDR1 SGHAT and CDR2 FQDESV (reference sequence). The DNA for the CDR3 is TGTGCCAGCAGTTTAGCCGGTAGCAGTTCCCAGTACTTC. This codes for CASSLAGSSSQYF.